This TCR beta chain is from a study of OX40 agonist ivuxolimab in advanced cancers. Overall study findings and caveats: On average, CD8+ T cells had more expanded clones than CD4+. The authors also found low normalized T-cell clonal expansion in some nonresponders.

Peripheral blood came from all dose cohorts at three timepoints. Points on this clone: Its antigen is not identified.

The method was immunoSEQ multiplex PCR; TCRdb's version includes in-frame clones alone and lacks a portion of them. The sample has around 35,000 clones; 80% to 95% are singletons. The ends were cut back, 4 bases at V and 0 bases at J, with 13 bases in the middle. The germline V gene has CDR1 MNHEY and CDR2 SMNVEV (reference sequence). The CDR3 has 15 amino acids. The source is an adult with an advanced solid tumor such as melanoma, head and neck, liver or kidney cancer. The rearrangement links TRBV27 to TRBJ2-7; a possible D gene is TRBD1 (6 bases). Here the sequenced sample was CD4+ or CD8+ T cells sorted from blood, taken in a trial of the OX40 agonist ivuxolimab. As DNA, the CDR3 is TGTGCCAGCAGTTCCAACCGGGACACCTCCTACGAGCAGTACTTC. Its protein product is CASSSNRDTSYEQYF.